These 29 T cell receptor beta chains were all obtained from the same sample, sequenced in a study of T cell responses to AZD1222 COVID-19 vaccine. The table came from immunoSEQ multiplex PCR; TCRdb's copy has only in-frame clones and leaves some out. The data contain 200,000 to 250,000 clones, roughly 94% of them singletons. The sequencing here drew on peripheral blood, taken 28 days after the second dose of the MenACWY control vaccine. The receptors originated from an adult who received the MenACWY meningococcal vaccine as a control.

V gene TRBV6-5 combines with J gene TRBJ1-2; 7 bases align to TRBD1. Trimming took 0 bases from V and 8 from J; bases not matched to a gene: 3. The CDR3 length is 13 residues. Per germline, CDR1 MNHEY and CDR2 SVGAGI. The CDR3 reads CASSYSDRAGYTF. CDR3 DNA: TGTGCCAGCAGTTACTCCGACAGGGCGGGCTACACCTTC.

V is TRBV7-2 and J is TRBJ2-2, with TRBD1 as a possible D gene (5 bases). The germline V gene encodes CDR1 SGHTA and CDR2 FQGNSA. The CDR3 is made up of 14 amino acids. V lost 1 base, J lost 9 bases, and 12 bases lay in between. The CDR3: CASSLGGQIRELFF. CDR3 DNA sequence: TGTGCCAGCAGCTTAGGCGGACAAATTCGGGAGCTGTTTTTT.

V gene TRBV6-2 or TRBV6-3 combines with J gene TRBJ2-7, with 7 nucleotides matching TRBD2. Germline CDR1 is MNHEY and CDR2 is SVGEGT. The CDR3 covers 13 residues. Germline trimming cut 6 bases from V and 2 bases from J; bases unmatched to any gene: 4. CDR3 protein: CASSRGTTYEQYF. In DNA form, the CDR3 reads TGTGCCAGCAGCCGAGGGACTACCTACGAGCAGTACTTC.

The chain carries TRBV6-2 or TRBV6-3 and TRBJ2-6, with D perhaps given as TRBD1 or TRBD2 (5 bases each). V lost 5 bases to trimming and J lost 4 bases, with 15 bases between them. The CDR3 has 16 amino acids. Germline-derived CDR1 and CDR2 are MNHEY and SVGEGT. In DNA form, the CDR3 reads TGTGCCAGCAGTCAACCAGGGAGTTTCGGGGCCAACGTCCTGACTTTC. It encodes CASSQPGSFGANVLTF.

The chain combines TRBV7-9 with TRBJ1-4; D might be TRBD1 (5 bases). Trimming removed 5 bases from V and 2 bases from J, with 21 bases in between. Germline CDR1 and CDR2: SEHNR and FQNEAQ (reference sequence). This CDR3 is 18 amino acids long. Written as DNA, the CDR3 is TGTGCCAGCAGCACCCAGGGCGAGAGCCTGATGACTAATGAAAAACTGTTTTTT. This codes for CASSTQGESLMTNEKLFF.

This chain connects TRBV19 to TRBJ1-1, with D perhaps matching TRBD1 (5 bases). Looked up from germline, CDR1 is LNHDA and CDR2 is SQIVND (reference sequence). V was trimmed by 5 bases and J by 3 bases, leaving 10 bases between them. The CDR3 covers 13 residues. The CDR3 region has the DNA TGTGCCAGTAGTCTAGTGGGGGACACTGAAGCTTTCTTT. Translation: CASSLVGDTEAFF.

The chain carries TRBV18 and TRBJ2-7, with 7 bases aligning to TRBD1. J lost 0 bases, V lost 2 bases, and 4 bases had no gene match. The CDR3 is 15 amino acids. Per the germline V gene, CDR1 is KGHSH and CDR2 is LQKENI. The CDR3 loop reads CASSPTGVSSYEQYF. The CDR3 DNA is TGTGCCAGCTCACCAACAGGGGTCAGCTCCTACGAGCAGTACTTC.

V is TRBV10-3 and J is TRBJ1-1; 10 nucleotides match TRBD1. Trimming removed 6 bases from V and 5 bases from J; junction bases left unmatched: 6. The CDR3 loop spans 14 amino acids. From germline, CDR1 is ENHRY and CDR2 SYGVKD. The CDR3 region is CAIRETGGATEAFF. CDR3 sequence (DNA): TGTGCCATCAGGGAGACAGGGGGCGCGACTGAAGCTTTCTTT.

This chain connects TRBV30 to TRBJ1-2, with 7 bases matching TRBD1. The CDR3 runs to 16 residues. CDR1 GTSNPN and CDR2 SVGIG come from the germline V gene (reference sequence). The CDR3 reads CATQRQGQAADYGYTF. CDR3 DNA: TGTGCAACCCAGCGACAGGGCCAAGCTGCCGACTATGGCTACACCTTC.

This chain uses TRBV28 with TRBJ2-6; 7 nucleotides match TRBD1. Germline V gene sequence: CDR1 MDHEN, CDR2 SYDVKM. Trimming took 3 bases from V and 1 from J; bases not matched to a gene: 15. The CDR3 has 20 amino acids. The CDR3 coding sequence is TGTGCCAGCAGTTTGTCCGAATCGGTCAGGGGGAAGTCTGGGGCCAACGTCCTGACTTTC. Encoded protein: CASSLSESVRGKSGANVLTF.

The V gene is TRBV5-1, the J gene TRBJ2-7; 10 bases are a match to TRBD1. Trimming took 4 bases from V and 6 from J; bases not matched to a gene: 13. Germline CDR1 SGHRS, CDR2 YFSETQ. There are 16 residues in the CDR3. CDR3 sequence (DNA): TGCGCCAGCAGCCCCATGCCCGGGACAGGGGATTTCGAGCAGTACTTC. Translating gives CASSPMPGTGDFEQYF.

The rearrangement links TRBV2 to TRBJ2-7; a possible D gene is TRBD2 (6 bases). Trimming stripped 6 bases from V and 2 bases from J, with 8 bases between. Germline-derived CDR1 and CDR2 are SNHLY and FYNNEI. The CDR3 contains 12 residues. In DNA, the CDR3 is TGTGCCAGCAGGACGGGGGCCTACGAGCAGTACTTC. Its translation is CASRTGAYEQYF.

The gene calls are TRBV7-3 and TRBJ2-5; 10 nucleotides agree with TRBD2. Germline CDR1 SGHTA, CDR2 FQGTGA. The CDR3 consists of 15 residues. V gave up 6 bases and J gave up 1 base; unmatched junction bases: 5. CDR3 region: CASSWTSGPQETQYF. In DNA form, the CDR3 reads TGTGCCAGCAGTTGGACTAGCGGACCCCAAGAGACCCAGTACTTC. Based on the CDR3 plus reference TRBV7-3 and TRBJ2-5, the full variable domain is GAGVSQTPSNKVTEKGKYVELRCDPISGHTALYWYRQSLGQGPEFLIYFQGTGAADDSGLPNDRFFAVRPEGSVSTLKIQRTERGDSAVYLCASSWTSGPQETQYFGPGTRLLVL.

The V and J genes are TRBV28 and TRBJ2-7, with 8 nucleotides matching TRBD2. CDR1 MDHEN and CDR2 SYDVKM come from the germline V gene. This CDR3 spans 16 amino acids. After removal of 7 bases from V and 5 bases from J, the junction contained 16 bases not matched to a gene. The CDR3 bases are TGTGCCAGCACTCTCACGGGCGGGGGGCCAGGACACGAGCAGTACTTC. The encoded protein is CASTLTGGGPGHEQYF.

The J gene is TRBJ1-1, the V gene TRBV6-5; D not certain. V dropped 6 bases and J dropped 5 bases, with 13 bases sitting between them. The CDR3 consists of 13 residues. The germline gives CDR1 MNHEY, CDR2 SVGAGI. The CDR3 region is CASRWTRITEAFF. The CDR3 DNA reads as TGTGCCAGCAGATGGACTAGGATTACTGAAGCTTTCTTT.

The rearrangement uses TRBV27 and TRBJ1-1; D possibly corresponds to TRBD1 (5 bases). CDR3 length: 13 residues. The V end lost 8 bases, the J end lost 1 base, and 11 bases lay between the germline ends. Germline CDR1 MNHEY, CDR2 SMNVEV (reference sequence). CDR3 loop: CASLGDWNTEAFF. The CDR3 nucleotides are TGTGCCAGCTTGGGGGACTGGAACACTGAAGCTTTCTTT.

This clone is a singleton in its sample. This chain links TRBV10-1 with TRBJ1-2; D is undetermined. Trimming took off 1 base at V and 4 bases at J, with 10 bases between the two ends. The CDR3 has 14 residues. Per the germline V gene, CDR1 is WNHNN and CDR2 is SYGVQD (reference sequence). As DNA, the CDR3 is TGCGCCAGCAGTGAGTTTGTGGGGTTCTATGGCTACACCTTC. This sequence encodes CASSEFVGFYGYTF.

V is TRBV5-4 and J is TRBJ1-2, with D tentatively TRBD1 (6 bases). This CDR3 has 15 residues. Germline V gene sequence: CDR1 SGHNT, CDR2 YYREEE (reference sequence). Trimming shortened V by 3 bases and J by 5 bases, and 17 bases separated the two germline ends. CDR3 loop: CASSSTTGKLYGYTF. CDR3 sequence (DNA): TGTGCCAGCAGCTCAACTACAGGGAAGCTTTATGGCTACACCTTC.

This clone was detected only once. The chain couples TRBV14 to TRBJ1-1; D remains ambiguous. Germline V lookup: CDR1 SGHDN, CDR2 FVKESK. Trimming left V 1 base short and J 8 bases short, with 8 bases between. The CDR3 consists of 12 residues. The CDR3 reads CASSQAGPEAFF. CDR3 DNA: TGTGCCAGCAGCCAAGCCGGGCCCGAAGCTTTCTTT.

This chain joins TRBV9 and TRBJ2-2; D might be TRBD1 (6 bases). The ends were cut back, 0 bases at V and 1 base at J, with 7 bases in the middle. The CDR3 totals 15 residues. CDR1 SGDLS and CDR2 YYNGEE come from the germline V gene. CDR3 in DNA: TGTGCCAGCAGCGTAGCGGGACAGAACACCGGGGAGCTGTTTTTT. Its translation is CASSVAGQNTGELFF.

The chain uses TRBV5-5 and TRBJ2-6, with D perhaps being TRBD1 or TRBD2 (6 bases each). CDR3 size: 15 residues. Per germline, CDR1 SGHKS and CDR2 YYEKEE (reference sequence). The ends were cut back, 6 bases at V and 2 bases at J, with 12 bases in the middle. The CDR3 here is CASNERGAGANVLTF. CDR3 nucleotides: TGTGCCAGCAACGAAAGGGGGGCTGGGGCCAACGTCCTGACTTTC.

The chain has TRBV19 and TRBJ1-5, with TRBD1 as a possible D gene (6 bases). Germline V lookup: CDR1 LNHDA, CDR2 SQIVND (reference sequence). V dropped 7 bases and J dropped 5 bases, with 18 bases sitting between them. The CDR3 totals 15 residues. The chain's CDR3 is CASIPTLRGDQPQHF. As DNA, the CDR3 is TGTGCCAGTATCCCTACCCTCAGGGGAGATCAGCCCCAGCATTTT.

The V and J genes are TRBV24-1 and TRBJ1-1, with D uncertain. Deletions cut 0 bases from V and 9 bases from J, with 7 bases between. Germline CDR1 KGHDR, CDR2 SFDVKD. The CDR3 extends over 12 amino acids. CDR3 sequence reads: CATSDLAGKAFF. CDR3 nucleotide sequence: TGTGCCACCAGTGATTTGGCAGGAAAAGCTTTCTTT.

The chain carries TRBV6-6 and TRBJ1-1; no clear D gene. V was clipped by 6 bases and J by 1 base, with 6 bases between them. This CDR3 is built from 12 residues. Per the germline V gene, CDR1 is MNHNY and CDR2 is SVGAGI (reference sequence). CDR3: CASRPGNTEAFF. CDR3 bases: TGTGCCAGCAGGCCGGGGAACACTGAAGCTTTCTTT.

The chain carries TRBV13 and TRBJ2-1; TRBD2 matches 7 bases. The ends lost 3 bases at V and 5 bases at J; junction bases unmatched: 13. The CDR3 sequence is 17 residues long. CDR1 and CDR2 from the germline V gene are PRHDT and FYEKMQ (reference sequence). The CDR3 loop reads CASSFPGLGVKDNEQFF. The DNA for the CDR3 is TGTGCCAGCAGCTTCCCCGGACTAGGGGTCAAGGACAATGAGCAGTTCTTC.

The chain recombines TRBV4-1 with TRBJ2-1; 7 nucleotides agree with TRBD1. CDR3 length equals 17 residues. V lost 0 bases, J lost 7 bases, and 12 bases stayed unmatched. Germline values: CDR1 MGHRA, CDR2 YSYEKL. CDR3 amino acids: CASSQDIGGAQRNEQFF. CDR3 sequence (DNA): TGCGCCAGCAGCCAAGATATAGGGGGCGCCCAACGAAATGAGCAGTTCTTC.

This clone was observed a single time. CDR3 region: CASSKDRPNTGELFF. In DNA form, the CDR3 reads TGTGCCAGCAGTAAGGACAGACCGAACACCGGGGAGCTGTTTTTT. The chain couples TRBV2 to TRBJ2-2; TRBD1 is a possible D gene (6 bases). CDR3 length equals 15 residues. The V gene lost 5 bases and the J gene lost 0 bases, with 10 bases spanning the gap. Germline values: CDR1 SNHLY, CDR2 FYNNEI.

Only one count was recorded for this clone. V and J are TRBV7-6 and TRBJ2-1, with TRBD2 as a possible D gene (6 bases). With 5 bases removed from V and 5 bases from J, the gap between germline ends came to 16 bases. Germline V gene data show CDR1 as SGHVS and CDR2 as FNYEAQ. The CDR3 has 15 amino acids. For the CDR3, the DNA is TGTGCCAGCAGCCTCGGGGGAGGATGGAACAATGAGCAGTTCTTC. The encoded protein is CASSLGGGWNNEQFF.

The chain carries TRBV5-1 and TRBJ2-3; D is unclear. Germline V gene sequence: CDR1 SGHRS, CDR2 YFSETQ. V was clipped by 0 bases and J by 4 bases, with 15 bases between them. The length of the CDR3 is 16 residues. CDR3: CASSLDSLRIADTQYF. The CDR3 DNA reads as TGCGCCAGCAGCTTGGACAGTTTAAGAATAGCAGATACGCAGTATTTT.